This T cell receptor beta chain was captured by sequencing in a study of cytomegalovirus exposure and HLA in healthy donors. Trimming took off 2 bases at V and 6 bases at J, with 13 bases between the two ends. This CDR3 comprises 14 residues. The germline gives CDR1 KGHSY, CDR2 FQNENV. PCR amplification relied on 60 Vbeta primers (plus 13 Jbeta primers). TCRdb keeps only in-frame clones here, not all; method: immunoSEQ multiplex PCR. The sample yields approximately 200,000 clones, more than 75% seen once. The sequenced sample consisted of PBMCs. The genes are TRBV16 and TRBJ1-1; D unresolved. This receptor was identified in a human donor in good health. The CDR3 sequence is CASSQPEVGSEAFF. The CDR3 DNA reads as TGTGCCAGCAGCCAACCCGAGGTCGGGTCTGAAGCTTTCTTT.